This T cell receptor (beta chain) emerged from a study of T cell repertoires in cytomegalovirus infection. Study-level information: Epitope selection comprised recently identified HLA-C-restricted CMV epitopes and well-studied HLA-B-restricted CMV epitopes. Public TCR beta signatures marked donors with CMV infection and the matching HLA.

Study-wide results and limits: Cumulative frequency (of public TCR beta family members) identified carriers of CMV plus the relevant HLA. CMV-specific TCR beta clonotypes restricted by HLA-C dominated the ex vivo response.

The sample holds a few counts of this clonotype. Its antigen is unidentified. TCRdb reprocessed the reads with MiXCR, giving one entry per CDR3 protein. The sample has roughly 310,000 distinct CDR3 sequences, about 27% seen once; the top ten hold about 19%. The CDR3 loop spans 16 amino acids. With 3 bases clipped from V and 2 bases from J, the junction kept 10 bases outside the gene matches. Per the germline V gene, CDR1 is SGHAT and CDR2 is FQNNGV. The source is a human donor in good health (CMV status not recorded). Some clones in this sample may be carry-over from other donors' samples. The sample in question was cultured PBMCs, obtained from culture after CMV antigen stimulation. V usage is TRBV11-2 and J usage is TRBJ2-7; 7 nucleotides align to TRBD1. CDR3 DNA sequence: TGTGCCAGCAGCTTGAAATGGGGACAGCGGACCTACGAGCAGTACTTC. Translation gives CASSLKWGQRTYEQYF.